This T cell receptor (beta chain) was recorded in a study of vaccination and CD4 T cells after COVID-19. About the research overall: Blood was drawn a median around 71 days post second dose, range 14 to 241. Researchers treated control cultures with a CEFX pool, an HIV-1 Nef pool, or no peptide.

Only one count was recorded for this clonotype. Antigen unknown. An Oncomine TCR Beta short-read assay was used to sequence the DNA from cultured CD4+ T cells. Using its own MiXCR run on the PCR reads, TCRdb lists one record per CDR3 protein. The sample includes roughly 10,000 distinct CDR3 sequences, about 53% of them seen just once. The treatment was: roughly ten-day PBMC culture with coronavirus spike peptide pools or control peptides (ViraFEST assay). Sequenced sample: CD4+ T cells from blood, cultured in vitro. This receptor was taken from a human donor who had recovered from COVID-19.

CDR3 region: CASSFSGTDTQYF. The CDR3 DNA sequence: TGTGCCAGCAGTTTCAGCGGCACAGATACGCAGTATTTT. The chain has TRBV12-3 or TRBV12-4 and TRBJ2-3; the D is unclear. The CDR3 spans 13 residues. V was shortened by 3 bases and J by 1 base, with 5 bases between the two germline ends.